This TCR beta chain was sequenced during a study of early T cells in non-severe SARS-CoV-2 infection. Study context: Bulk RNA from unsorted whole blood was sequenced; chains were unpaired. Notes on the study in general: VDJdb matching favored anti-spike CD8 responses, missing private and CD4 specificities.

TCRdb fed the 5' RACE reads into MiXCR, producing one record per CDR3 protein. The sample includes roughly 93,000 distinct CDR3 sequences, roughly 11% of them seen just once. Regarding this clonotype: Antigen specificity is unknown.

V shed 6 bases and J shed 3 bases, with 11 bases lying between them. This CDR3 has 12 amino acids. The germline V gene has CDR1 SQVTM and CDR2 ANQGSEA. The chain has TRBV29-1 and TRBJ1-2; D call uncertain. This clonotype originated in an adult who was a healthcare worker with PCR-confirmed SARS-CoV-2 infection or an uninfected control (not recorded which). The sequenced material came from whole blood. The CDR3 spells CSVAGPYYGYTF. The CDR3 DNA is TGCAGCGTCGCCGGGCCCTACTATGGCTACACCTTC. The variable domain in full, with the rest retrieved from reference TRBV29-1 and TRBJ1-2, is SAVISQKPSRDICQRGTSLTIQCQVDSQVTMMFWYRQQPGQSLTLIATANQGSEATYESGFVIDKFPISRPNLTFSTLTVSNMSPEDSSIYLCSVAGPYYGYTFGSGTRLTVV.